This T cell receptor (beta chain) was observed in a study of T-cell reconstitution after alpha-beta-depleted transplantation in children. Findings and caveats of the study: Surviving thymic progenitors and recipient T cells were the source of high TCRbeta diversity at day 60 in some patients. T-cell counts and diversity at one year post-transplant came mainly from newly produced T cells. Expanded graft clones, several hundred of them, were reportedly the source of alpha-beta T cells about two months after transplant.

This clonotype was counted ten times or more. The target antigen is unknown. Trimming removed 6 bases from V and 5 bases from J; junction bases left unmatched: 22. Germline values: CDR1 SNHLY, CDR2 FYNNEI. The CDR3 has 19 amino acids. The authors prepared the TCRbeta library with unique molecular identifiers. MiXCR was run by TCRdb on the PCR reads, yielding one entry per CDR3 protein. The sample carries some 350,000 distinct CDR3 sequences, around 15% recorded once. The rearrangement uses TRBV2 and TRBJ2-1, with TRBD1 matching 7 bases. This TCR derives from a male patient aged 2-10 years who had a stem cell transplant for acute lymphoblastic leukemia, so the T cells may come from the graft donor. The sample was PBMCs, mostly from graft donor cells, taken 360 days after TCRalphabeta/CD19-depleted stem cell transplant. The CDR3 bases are TGTGCCAGCAGGTTCTTCTCTACCCCGCAGGGGGAAAGGCACAATGAGCAGTTCTTC. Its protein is CASRFFSTPQGERHNEQFF.